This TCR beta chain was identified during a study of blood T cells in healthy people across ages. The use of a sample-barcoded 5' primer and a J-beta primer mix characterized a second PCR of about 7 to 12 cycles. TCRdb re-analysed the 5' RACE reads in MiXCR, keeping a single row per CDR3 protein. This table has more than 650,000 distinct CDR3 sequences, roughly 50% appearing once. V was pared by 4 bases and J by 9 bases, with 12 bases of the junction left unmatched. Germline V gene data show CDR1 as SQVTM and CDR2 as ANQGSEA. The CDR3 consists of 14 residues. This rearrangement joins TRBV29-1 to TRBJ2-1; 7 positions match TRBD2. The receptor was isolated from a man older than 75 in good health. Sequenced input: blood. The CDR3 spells CSVAGAGVDPEQFF. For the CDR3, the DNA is TGCAGCGTTGCCGGGGCGGGAGTAGATCCTGAGCAGTTCTTC.